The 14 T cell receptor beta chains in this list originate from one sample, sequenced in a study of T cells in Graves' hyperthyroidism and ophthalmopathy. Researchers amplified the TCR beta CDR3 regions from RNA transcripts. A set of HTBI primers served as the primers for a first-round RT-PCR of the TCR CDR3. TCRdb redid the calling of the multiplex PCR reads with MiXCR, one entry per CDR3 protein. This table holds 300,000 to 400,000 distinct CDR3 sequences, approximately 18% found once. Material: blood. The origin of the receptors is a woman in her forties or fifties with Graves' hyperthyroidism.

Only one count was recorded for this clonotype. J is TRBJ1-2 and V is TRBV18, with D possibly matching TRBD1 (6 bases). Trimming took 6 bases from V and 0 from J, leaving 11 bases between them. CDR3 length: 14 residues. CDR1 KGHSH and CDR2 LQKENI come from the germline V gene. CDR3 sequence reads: CASSEQGANYGYTF. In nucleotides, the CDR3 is TGTGCCAGCTCGGAACAGGGTGCTAACTATGGCTACACCTTC.

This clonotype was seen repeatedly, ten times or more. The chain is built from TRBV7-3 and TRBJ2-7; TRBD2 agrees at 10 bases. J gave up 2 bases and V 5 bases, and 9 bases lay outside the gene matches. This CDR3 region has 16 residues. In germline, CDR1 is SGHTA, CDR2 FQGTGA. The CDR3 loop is CASSQTTSGSTYEQYV. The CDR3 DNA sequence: TGTGCCAGCAGCCAAACGACTAGCGGGTCGACCTACGAGCAGTACGTC.

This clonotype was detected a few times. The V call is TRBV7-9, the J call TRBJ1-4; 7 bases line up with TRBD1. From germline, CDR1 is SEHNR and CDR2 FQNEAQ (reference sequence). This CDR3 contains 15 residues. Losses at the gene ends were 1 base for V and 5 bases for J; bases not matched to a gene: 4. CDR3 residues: CASSLGPGQNEKLFF. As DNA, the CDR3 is TGTGCCAGCAGCTTAGGGCCGGGACAGAATGAAAAACTGTTTTTT.

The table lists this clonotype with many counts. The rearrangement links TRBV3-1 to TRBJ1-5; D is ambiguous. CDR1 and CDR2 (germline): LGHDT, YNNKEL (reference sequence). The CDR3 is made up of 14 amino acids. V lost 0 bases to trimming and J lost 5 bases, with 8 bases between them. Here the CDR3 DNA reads TGTGCCAGCAGCCAAGAGGCATTGGATCAGCCCCAGCATTTT. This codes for CASSQEALDQPQHF. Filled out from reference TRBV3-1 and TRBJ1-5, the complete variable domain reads DTAVSQTPKYLVTQMGNDKSIKCEQNLGHDTMYWYKQDSKKFLKIMFSYNNKELIINETVPNRFSPKSPDKAHLNLHINSLELGDSAVYFCASSQEALDQPQHFGDGTRLSIL.

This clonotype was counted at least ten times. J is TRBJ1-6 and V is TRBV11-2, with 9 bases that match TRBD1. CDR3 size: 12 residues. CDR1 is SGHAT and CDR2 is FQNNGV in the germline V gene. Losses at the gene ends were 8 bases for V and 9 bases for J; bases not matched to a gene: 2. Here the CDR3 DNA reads TGTGCCAGCGGGACAGGGACTTCACCCCTCCACTTT. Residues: CASGTGTSPLHF. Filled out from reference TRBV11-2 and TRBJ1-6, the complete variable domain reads EAGVAQSPRYKIIEKRQSVAFWCNPISGHATLYWYQQILGQGPKLLIQFQNNGVVDDSQLPKDRFSAERLKGVDSTLKIQPAKLEDSAVYLCASGTGTSPLHFGNGTRLTVT.

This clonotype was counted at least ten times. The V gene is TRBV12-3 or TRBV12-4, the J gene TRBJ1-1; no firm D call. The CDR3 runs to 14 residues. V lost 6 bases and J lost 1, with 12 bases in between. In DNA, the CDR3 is TGTGCCAGCAGCTGGGTTTACCCGAACACTGAAGCTTTCTTT. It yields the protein CASSWVYPNTEAFF.

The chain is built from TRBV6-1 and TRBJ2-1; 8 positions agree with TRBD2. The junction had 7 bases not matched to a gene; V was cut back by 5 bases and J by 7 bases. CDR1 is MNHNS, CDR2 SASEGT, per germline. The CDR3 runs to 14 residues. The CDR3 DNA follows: TGTGCCAGCAGTCCGGGAGGGTCGGTGAATGAGCAGTTCTTC. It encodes CASSPGGSVNEQFF.

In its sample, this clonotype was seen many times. Here the CDR3 reads CASSLSGGTYEQYV. The DNA of the CDR3 is TGTGCCAGCAGCTTATCAGGGGGCACCTACGAGCAGTACGTC. The chain uses TRBV7-2 and TRBJ2-7; 8 bases align to TRBD1. This CDR3 region has 14 residues. Germline lookup yields CDR1 SGHTA and CDR2 FQGNSA. J gave up 2 bases and V 2 bases, and 2 bases lay outside the gene matches.

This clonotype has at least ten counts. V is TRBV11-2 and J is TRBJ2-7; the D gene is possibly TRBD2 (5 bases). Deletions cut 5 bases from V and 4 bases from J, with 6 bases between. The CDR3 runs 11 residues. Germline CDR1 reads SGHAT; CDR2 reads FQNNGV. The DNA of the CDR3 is TGTGCCAGCAGCCCGGGATACGAGCAGTACTTC. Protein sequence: CASSPGYEQYF.

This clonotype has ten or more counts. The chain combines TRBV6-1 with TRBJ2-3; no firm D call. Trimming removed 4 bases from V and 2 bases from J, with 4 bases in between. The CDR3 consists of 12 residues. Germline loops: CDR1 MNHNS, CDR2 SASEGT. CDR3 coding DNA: TGTGCCAGCAGTGGCAACACAGATACGCAGTATTTT. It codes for CASSGNTDTQYF.

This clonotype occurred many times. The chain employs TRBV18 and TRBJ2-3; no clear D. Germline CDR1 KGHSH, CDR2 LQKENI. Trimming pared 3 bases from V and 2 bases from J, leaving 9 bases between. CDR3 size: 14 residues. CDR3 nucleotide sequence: TGTGCCAGCTCACCGACGGCAGTCACAGATACGCAGTATTTT. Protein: CASSPTAVTDTQYF. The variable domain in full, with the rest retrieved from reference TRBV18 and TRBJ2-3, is NAGVMQNPRHLVRRRGQEARLRCSPMKGHSHVYWYRQLPEEGLKFMVYLQKENIIDESGMPKERFSAEFPKEGPSILRIQQVVRGDSAAYFCASSPTAVTDTQYFGPGTRLTVL.

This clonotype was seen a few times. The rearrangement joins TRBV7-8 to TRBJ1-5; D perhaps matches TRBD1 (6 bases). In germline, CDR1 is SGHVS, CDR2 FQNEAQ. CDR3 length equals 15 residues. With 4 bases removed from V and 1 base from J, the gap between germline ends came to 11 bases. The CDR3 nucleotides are TGTGCCAGCAGCTCGGGACATCGGAGCAATCAGCCCCAGCATTTT. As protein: CASSSGHRSNQPQHF. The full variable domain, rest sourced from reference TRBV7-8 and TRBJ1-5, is GAGVSQSPRYKVAKRGQDVALRCDPISGHVSLFWYQQALGQGPEFLTYFQNEAQLDKSGLPSDRFFAERPEGSVSTLKIQRTQQEDSAVYLCASSSGHRSNQPQHFGDGTRLSIL.

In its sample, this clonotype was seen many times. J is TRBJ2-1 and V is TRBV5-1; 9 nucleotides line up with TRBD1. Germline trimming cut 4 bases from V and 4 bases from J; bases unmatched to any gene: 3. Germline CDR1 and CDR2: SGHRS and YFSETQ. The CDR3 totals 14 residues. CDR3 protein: CASSTGGTYNEQFF. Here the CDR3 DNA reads TGCGCCAGCAGCACAGGGGGCACTTACAATGAGCAGTTCTTC.

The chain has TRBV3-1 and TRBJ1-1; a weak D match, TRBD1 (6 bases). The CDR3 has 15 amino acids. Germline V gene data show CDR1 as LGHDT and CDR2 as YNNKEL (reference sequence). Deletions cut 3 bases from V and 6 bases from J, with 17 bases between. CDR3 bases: TGTGCCAGCAGCCAGGATAAGGGGGAGGTCGCTGAAGCTTTCTTT. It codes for CASSQDKGEVAEAFF.